The 20 T cell receptor beta chains presented below share a single source sample, sequenced in a study of blood T cell repertoires in COVID-19. Profiling relied on immunoSEQ multiplex PCR, and the TCRdb table lists in-frame clones only, not all of them. The sample contains 30,000 to 40,000 clones, around 84% of which appear only once. Source material: peripheral blood. The receptor set was obtained from a man between 65 and 85 years old with acute or convalescent COVID-19.

V and J are TRBV9 and TRBJ1-1, with D possibly TRBD1 on 6 matching bases. The ends were cut back, 3 bases at V and 1 base at J, with 13 bases in the middle. The CDR3 runs 15 residues. Germline assignment: CDR1 SGDLS and CDR2 YYNGEE. In DNA form, the CDR3 reads TGTGCCAGCAGCGATAGGACAGCCAGGAACACTGAAGCTTTCTTT. Its translation: CASSDRTARNTEAFF.

This chain joins TRBV19 and TRBJ1-1; 9 bases fit TRBD1. The CDR3 loop spans 15 amino acids. Germline CDR1 reads LNHDA; CDR2 reads SQIVND (reference sequence). J gave up 7 bases and V 2 bases, and 8 bases lay outside the gene matches. The CDR3 loop reads CASSIYRGRSIEAFF. DNA of the CDR3: TGTGCCAGTAGTATATACAGGGGGCGAAGTATTGAAGCTTTCTTT.

The rearrangement links TRBV18 to TRBJ1-5; D is undetermined. Germline V CDR1 and CDR2: KGHSH, LQKENI. The ends were cut back, 5 bases at V and 5 bases at J, with 10 bases in the middle. The CDR3 is made up of 13 amino acids. The CDR3 spells CASSISVDQPQHF. CDR3 nucleotides: TGTGCCAGCTCAATTTCGGTAGATCAGCCCCAGCATTTT.

J is TRBJ2-2 and V is TRBV6-4; 10 bases are a match to TRBD1. This CDR3 has 15 amino acids. Germline lookup yields CDR1 MRHNA and CDR2 SNTAGT. J lost 6 bases, V lost 6 bases, and 7 bases had no gene match. The CDR3 spells CASSPGGTGAGELFF. In nucleotides, the CDR3 is TGTGCCAGCAGCCCCGGTGGGACAGGGGCCGGGGAGCTGTTTTTT.

The V call is TRBV12-5, the J call TRBJ1-1; D is ambiguous. This CDR3 has 12 residues. Looked up from germline, CDR1 is LGHNT and CDR2 is FRNRAP. The ends were cut back, 2 bases at V and 5 bases at J, with 6 bases in the middle. The CDR3 region is CASGLTSTEAFF. The DNA for the CDR3 is TGTGCTAGTGGTTTGACGAGTACTGAAGCTTTCTTT.

This chain links TRBV7-2 with TRBJ2-7; 7 bases map to TRBD2. The CDR3 is made up of 16 amino acids. The germline gives CDR1 SGHTA, CDR2 FQGNSA. Trimming removed 0 bases from V and 2 bases from J; junction bases left unmatched: 7. This CDR3 reads CASSLAGGGPTYEQYF. The CDR3 coding sequence is TGTGCCAGCAGCTTAGCGGGCGGGGGACCGACCTACGAGCAGTACTTC. Complete variable domain (other parts from reference TRBV7-2 and TRBJ2-7): GAGVSQSPSNKVTEKGKDVELRCDPISGHTALYWYRQSLGQGLEFLIYFQGNSAPDKSGLPSDRFSAERTGGSVSTLTIQRTQQEDSAVYLCASSLAGGGPTYEQYFGPGTRLTVT.

The rearrangement links TRBV28 to TRBJ2-5; 7 positions agree with TRBD1. This CDR3 contains 16 residues. Germline CDR1 reads MDHEN; CDR2 reads SYDVKM. With V trimmed by 7 bases and J by 0 bases, 11 bases remained unmatched. The CDR3: CASTLHGTANQETQYF. CDR3 in DNA: TGTGCCAGCACCCTTCACGGGACAGCGAACCAAGAGACCCAGTACTTC.

The chain carries TRBV29-1 and TRBJ2-3, with TRBD2 identical over 9 bases. V lost 1 base, J lost 1 base, and 9 bases stayed unmatched. The germline V gene has CDR1 SQVTM and CDR2 ANQGSEA. The CDR3 contains 17 residues. DNA of the CDR3: TGCAGCGTTGAAGTTCTTAGCGGGGGAGGTGGCACAGATACGCAGTATTTT. As protein: CSVEVLSGGGGTDTQYF.

This clone came up a few times. The CDR3 DNA reads TGTGCCAGCAGCACGGACAGGTTCTATGGCTACACCTTC. Its protein is CASSTDRFYGYTF. The gene calls are TRBV7-2 and TRBJ1-2; 7 bases map to TRBD1. The germline CDR1 and CDR2 sequences are SGHTA and FQGNSA. Trimming took 5 bases from V and 4 from J; bases not matched to a gene: 4. This CDR3 has 13 amino acids.

This clone has a handful of counts. The genes are TRBV19 and TRBJ1-5, with D perhaps matching TRBD1 (5 bases). Germline V CDR1 and CDR2: LNHDA, SQIVND (reference sequence). Between the trimmed V and J ends, which lost 6 bases and 0 bases, there was a span of 15 bases. The CDR3 is 16 amino acids. The DNA for the CDR3 is TGTGCCAGTAGAGGAGGGGAGGTTTATAGCAATCAGCCCCAGCATTTT. The encoded protein is CASRGGEVYSNQPQHF.

The J gene is TRBJ1-5, the V gene TRBV14, with D perhaps matching TRBD1 (6 bases). The CDR3 has 17 residues. The V and J ends lost 4 bases and 0 bases respectively, with 16 bases between them. CDR1 and CDR2 (germline): SGHDN, FVKESK. The CDR3 reads CASSRSPAGASNQPQHF. CDR3 DNA: TGTGCCAGCAGCCGCAGTCCGGCGGGGGCTAGCAATCAGCCCCAGCATTTT.

A few counts support this clone. This chain uses TRBV2 with TRBJ1-5; D call uncertain. This CDR3 is 14 amino acids long. Trimming removed 4 bases from V and 7 bases from J, with 14 bases in between. CDR1 and CDR2 (germline): SNHLY, FYNNEI. The CDR3: CASSAQEAAQPQHF. The CDR3 nucleotides are TGTGCCAGCAGTGCCCAGGAGGCAGCACAGCCCCAGCATTTT.

The J gene is TRBJ2-2, the V gene TRBV5-1; D is unresolved. The V gene lost 0 bases and the J gene lost 4 bases, with 4 bases spanning the gap. Germline V gene lookup returns CDR1 SGHRS and CDR2 YFSETQ. The CDR3 runs 13 residues. CDR3 loop: CASSLDSTGELFF. The CDR3, as DNA: TGCGCCAGCAGCTTGGACAGCACCGGGGAGCTGTTTTTT.

This sequence joins TRBV19 and TRBJ1-5, with 8 positions matching TRBD1. The CDR3 contains 16 residues. After removal of 2 bases from V and 7 bases from J, the junction contained 10 bases not matched to a gene. The germline V gene has CDR1 LNHDA and CDR2 SQIVND (reference sequence). CDR3 DNA: TGTGCCAGTAGTATAAGGGGGGCGGCAGGGGGCCAGCCCCAGCATTTT. It encodes CASSIRGAAGGQPQHF.

This chain connects TRBV11-2 to TRBJ2-1, with 8 bases lining up with TRBD2. The germline gives CDR1 SGHAT, CDR2 FQNNGV. Losses at the gene ends were 5 bases for V and 12 bases for J; bases not matched to a gene: 12. This CDR3 has 14 residues. DNA for the CDR3: TGTGCCAGCAGCCCGGGGGCGGGGGGCCGGGGGCAGTTCTTC. Its translation: CASSPGAGGRGQFF.

The rearrangement joins TRBV15 to TRBJ2-7; possibly TRBD2 for D (5 bases). CDR3 size: 14 residues. V lost 3 bases and J 3 bases, leaving 12 bases between the germline ends. The germline gives CDR1 LNHNV, CDR2 YYDKDF (reference sequence). For the CDR3, the DNA is TGTGCCACCAGCAGTAAGGACGGAGGCTACGAGCAGTACTTC. Translation: CATSSKDGGYEQYF.

The V and J genes are TRBV14 and TRBJ2-7; 8 bases are shared with TRBD1. V trimming: 0 bases; J trimming: 3 bases; junction bases outside the gene matches: 7. This CDR3 has 16 residues. The germline V gene encodes CDR1 SGHDN and CDR2 FVKESK. In nucleotides, the CDR3 is TGTGCCAGCAGCCAAGATGGGACAGGAAACATCTACGAGCAGTACTTC. The encoded protein is CASSQDGTGNIYEQYF.

The chain carries TRBV11-2 and TRBJ2-4, with D unclear. The CDR3 extends over 14 amino acids. Trimming pared 4 bases from V and 0 bases from J, leaving 7 bases between. Germline values: CDR1 SGHAT, CDR2 FQNNGV. CDR3 in amino acids: CASSSRLAKNIQYF. The CDR3 DNA is TGTGCCAGCAGCTCGCGGCTAGCCAAAAACATTCAGTACTTC.

This chain joins TRBV5-1 and TRBJ1-4, with D perhaps TRBD1 (6 bases). Germline CDR1 reads SGHRS; CDR2 reads YFSETQ. The CDR3 has 14 amino acids. Trimming left V 4 bases short and J 4 bases short, with 11 bases between. CDR3 coding DNA: TGCGCCAGCAGCCAGGGACAAAGTAATGAAAAACTGTTTTTT. Amino acid sequence: CASSQGQSNEKLFF.

The chain joins TRBV4-1 to TRBJ2-6, with 10 bases that match TRBD1. The length of the CDR3 is 16 residues. V lost 4 bases, J lost 10 bases, and 10 bases stayed unmatched. Germline assignment: CDR1 MGHRA and CDR2 YSYEKL. This CDR3 is CASSLPRQGAQNVLTF. For the CDR3, the DNA is TGCGCCAGCAGCCTTCCGCGACAGGGGGCGCAAAACGTCCTGACTTTC.